This TCR beta chain was obtained from a study of T-cell memory formation after mild COVID-19. Study summary: The TCR clusters were mostly specific to one donor.

TCR alpha and TCR beta cDNA libraries carrying sample barcodes and UMIs came from 5'RACE with constant-segment primers. TCRdb used MiXCR to reprocess the 5' RACE reads, holding one entry per CDR3 protein. The sample includes more than 100,000 distinct CDR3 sequences, roughly 6.2% of them seen just once. This clonotype was recorded many times. The receptor's source is an adult woman who had mild COVID-19 (a few samples of this study predate the infection). Cell type and time point are not known. Sequenced sample: PBMCs or a T cell subset sorted from them (not recorded which).

CDR3 loop: CASSRTRGPDTQYF. As DNA, the CDR3 is TGTGCCAGCAGCCGAACGAGGGGACCAGATACGCAGTATTTT. V and J are TRBV7-6 and TRBJ2-3; D might be TRBD1 or TRBD2, each matching 5 bases. Germline CDR1 and CDR2: SGHVS and FNYEAQ. The CDR3 runs 14 residues. Trimming shortened V by 5 bases and J by 4 bases, and 13 bases separated the two germline ends.